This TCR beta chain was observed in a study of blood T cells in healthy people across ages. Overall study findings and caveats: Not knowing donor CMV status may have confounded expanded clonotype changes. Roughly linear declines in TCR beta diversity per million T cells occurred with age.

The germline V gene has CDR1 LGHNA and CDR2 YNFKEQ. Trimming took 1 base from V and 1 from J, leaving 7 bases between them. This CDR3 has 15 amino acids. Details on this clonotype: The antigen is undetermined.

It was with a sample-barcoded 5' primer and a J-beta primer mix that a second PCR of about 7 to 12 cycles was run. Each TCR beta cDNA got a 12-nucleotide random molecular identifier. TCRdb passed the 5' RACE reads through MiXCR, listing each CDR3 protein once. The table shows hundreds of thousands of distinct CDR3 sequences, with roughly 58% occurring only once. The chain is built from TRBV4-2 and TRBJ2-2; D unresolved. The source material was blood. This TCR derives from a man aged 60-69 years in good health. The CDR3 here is CASSQAVGNTGELFF. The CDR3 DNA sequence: TGTGCCAGCAGCCAAGCTGTAGGGAACACCGGGGAGCTGTTTTTT.